These T cell receptor beta chains were read from a single sample in a study of shared clonotypes between healthy human individuals. Sequencing used immunoSEQ multiplex PCR; TCRdb keeps in-frame clones, though not all of them. The repertoire includes about 100,000 clones, less than 60% of them detected once, and roughly 15% sits in the top ten. The specimen sequenced was PBMCs. The receptors here all came from a woman aged 40 to 50 in good health. Some clones in this sample may be carry-over from other donors' samples. Each CDR3 is given with its conserved first and last residue. A D gene is named only where the DNA matches it firmly. Expanded clones get a size class; other rows say once, few or many, or leave the size out.

j_gene	abundance	len	v_gene	d_gene	CDR3nt	CDR3aa
TRBJ1-2	few	12	TRBV30	.	TGTGCCTCGCGAGGGTCTGGCTATGGCTACACCTTC	CASRGSGYGYTF
TRBJ2-7	.	15	TRBV27	TRBD2	TGTGCCACACCCGGGGCTAGCGGGAGGTCCTACGAGCAGTACTTC	CATPGASGRSYEQYF
TRBJ1-6	many	14	TRBV10-3	TRBD1	TGTGCCATCAGTGAGGACAGGGCTGGTTCACCCCTCCACTTT	CAISEDRAGSPLHF
TRBJ2-7	.	15	TRBV27	.	TGTGCCAGCAGTTTAGCCAGGCCTAGCCGGGGGGAGCAGTACTTC	CASSLARPSRGEQYF
TRBJ1-6	few	14	TRBV30	.	TGTGCCTGGAGTGTAGGCAGGTCGGAGTCACCCCTCCACTTT	CAWSVGRSESPLHF
TRBJ2-7	.	14	TRBV6-6	TRBD1	TGTGCCAGCAGATCCGACAGGGGGCCCTACGAGCAGTACTTC	CASRSDRGPYEQYF
TRBJ2-5	.	14	TRBV7-6	.	TGTGCCAGCAGCTTAGGCCCAGCTCAAGAGACCCAGTACTTC	CASSLGPAQETQYF
TRBJ2-5	.	15	TRBV7-3	.	TGTGCCAGCAGCCTTAGGGGGAGGCCCCAAGAGACCCAGTACTTC	CASSLRGRPQETQYF
TRBJ2-7	.	13	TRBV6-5	TRBD1	TGTGCCAGCATCGGGACAGGGACCTACGAGCAGTACTTC	CASIGTGTYEQYF
TRBJ2-7	.	13	TRBV2	TRBD1	TGTGCCAGCGTTCTCGGGACAGGGGGCGAGCAGTACTTC	CASVLGTGGEQYF
TRBJ2-7	few	16	TRBV7-2	.	TGTGCCAGCAGCTTAAGGGGGGGAGGTAGCTCCTACGAGCAGTACTTC	CASSLRGGGSSYEQYF
TRBJ2-7	many	15	TRBV7-6	TRBD2	TGTGCCAGCAGCCCCCCAGCGGGAGGCCCCTACGAGCAGTACTTC	CASSPPAGGPYEQYF
TRBJ2-7	.	13	TRBV7-9	.	TGTGCCAGCAGCCCCAAGGGGCCCTACGAGCAGTACTTC	CASSPKGPYEQYF
TRBJ1-3	.	13	TRBV2	.	TGTGCCATACAGGGTCGCTCTGGAAACACCATATATTTT	CAIQGRSGNTIYF
TRBJ1-5	few	16	TRBV30	TRBD1	TGTGCCTGGAGTAGGTCGGGACAGGCTTACAATCAGCCCCAGCATTTT	CAWSRSGQAYNQPQHF
TRBJ2-3	.	14	TRBV18	TRBD2	TGTGCCACGCGGGAGGGCCGTAGCACAGATACGCAGTATTTT	CATREGRSTDTQYF
TRBJ2-1	.	13	TRBV9	.	TGTGCCAGCAGCGCCAGCGGGTACAATGAGCAGTTCTTC	CASSASGYNEQFF
TRBJ2-3	few	15	TRBV5-4	.	TGTGCCAGCAGCTTGTCGGGGGAGGCCACAGATACGCAGTATTTT	CASSLSGEATDTQYF
TRBJ1-5	.	16	TRBV4-3	.	TGCGCCAGCAGCCAAGATGGAGGTTGGAGCAATCAGCCCCAGCATTTT	CASSQDGGWSNQPQHF
TRBJ2-6	.	15	TRBV7-3	.	TGTGCCAGCAGCAACCGGGACTTGGGGGCCAACGTCCTGACTTTC	CASSNRDLGANVLTF
TRBJ2-1	.	15	TRBV7-2	.	TGTGCCAGCAGCTTAAATACGGGCTCCTACAATGAGCAGTTCTTC	CASSLNTGSYNEQFF
TRBJ2-4	many	15	TRBV4-1	TRBD2	TGCGCCAGCTCGGGGGGAGTTTTGGCCAAAAACATTCAGTACTTC	CASSGGVLAKNIQYF
TRBJ2-1	.	14	TRBV28	TRBD1	TGTGCCAGCATCCCGGACAGGACCTACAATGAGCAGTTCTTC	CASIPDRTYNEQFF
TRBJ1-5	many	12	TRBV2	.	TGTGCCAGCAAGGGTACGTTTCAGCCCCAGCATTTT	CASKGTFQPQHF
TRBJ2-7	once	16	TRBV29-1	TRBD2	TGCAGCGTTGAAATGGCGGGAGGGTCTGGGGCTTACGAGCAGTACTTC	CSVEMAGGSGAYEQYF
TRBJ2-7	few	15	TRBV4-1	TRBD2	TGCGCCAGCAGCCCAGTCGGGAGGGCCGACTACGAGCAGTACTTC	CASSPVGRADYEQYF
TRBJ2-7	.	12	TRBV30	.	TGTGCCTGGAGTGTGTCTACTTACGAGCAGTACTTC	CAWSVSTYEQYF
TRBJ2-3	.	16	TRBV6-4	TRBD2	TGTGCCAGCAGTGACGTGGCGGGAGGGTCCACAGATACGCAGTATTTT	CASSDVAGGSTDTQYF
TRBJ2-7	many	15	TRBV5-4	.	TGTGCCAGCAGCAAGGGGACCTCTGAGTCTGGTGAGCAGTACTTC	CASSKGTSESGEQYF
TRBJ2-7	few	12	TRBV2	TRBD2	TGTGCCACTTCGGGGGGAGGGTACGAGCAGTACTTC	CATSGGGYEQYF
TRBJ2-7	.	14	TRBV30	TRBD2	TGTGCCTGGCGAAAAGCGGGAGGCTCCTACGAGCAGTACTTC	CAWRKAGGSYEQYF